This T cell receptor (beta chain) was documented in a study of OX40 agonist ivuxolimab in advanced cancers. Study details: Two cutaneous melanoma patients and one hepatocellular carcinoma patient, three in all, had partial responses. Study-level points and caveats: Expanded clones tended on average to be more numerous among CD8+ T cells than CD4+.

Assay: immunoSEQ multiplex PCR; the TCRdb copy retains only in-frame clones and omits some. The sample records 28,000 or so clones, about 85% being singletons. Germline CDR1 is SGHAT and CDR2 is FQNNGV. Trimming removed 3 bases from V and 6 bases from J; junction bases left unmatched: 8. The length of the CDR3 is 16 residues. This clone was picked up one time. Its antigen is unidentified. V usage is TRBV11-2 and J usage is TRBJ2-3, with 11 bases lining up with TRBD2. The input for sequencing was CD4+ or CD8+ T cells sorted from blood, taken in a trial of the OX40 agonist ivuxolimab. The receptor was derived from an adult with an advanced solid tumor such as melanoma, head and neck, liver or kidney cancer. Written as DNA, the CDR3 is TGTGCCAGCAGCTTTAGTAGCGGGGGGGCAGCGGATACGCAGTATTTT. Amino acid sequence: CASSFSSGGAADTQYF.